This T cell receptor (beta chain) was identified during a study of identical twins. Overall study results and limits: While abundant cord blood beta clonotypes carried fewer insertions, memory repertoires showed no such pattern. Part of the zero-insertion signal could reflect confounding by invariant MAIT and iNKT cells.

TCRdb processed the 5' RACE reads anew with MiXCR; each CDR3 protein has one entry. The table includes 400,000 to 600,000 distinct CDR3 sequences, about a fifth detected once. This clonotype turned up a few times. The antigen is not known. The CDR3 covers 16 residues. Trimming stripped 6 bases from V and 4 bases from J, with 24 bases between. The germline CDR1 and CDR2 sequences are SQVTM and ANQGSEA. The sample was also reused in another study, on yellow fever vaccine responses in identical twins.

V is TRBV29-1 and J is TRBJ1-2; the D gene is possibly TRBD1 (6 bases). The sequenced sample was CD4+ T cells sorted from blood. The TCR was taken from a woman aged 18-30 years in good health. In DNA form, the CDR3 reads TGCAGCGTCGTGCCCCGTCTTACAGGGCAGGTCTATGGCTACACCTTC. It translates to CSVVPRLTGQVYGYTF.